This T cell receptor (beta chain) is drawn from a study of shared clonotypes between healthy human individuals. Trimming took 7 bases from V and 2 from J, leaving 17 bases between them. The CDR3 length is 15 residues. CDR1 is MGHDK, CDR2 SYGVNS, per germline. Assay execution proceeded at the deep level. Loaded into unsorted PBMC replicate PCRs was approximately 300 ng DNA, about 30,000 T cell genomes. Profiling relied on immunoSEQ multiplex PCR, and the TCRdb table lists in-frame clones only, not all of them. Of hundreds of thousands of clones detected, 70% to 80% appear once; the ten largest clones hold approximately 13%. The donor cohort consisted entirely of Caucasian adults residing in Nashville, Tennessee.

The sample comprised PBMCs. This TCR was recovered from a woman aged 40 to 50 in good health. Some clones in this sample may be carry-over from other donors' samples. V and J are TRBV25-1 and TRBJ2-5, with D perhaps matching TRBD1 (7 bases). CDR3 region: CASTRWGDRQETQYF. CDR3 nucleotides: TGTGCCAGCACTAGGTGGGGGGACAGACAAGAGACCCAGTACTTC.